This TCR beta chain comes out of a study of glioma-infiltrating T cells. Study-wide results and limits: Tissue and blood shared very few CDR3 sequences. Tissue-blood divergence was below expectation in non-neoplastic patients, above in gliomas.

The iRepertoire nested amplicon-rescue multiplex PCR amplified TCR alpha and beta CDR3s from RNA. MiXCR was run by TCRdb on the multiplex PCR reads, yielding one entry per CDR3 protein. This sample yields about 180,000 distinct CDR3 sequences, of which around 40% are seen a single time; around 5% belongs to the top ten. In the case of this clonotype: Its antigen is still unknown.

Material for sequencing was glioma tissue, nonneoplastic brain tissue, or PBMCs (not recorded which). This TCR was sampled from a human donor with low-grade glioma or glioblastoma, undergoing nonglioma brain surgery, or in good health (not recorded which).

The CDR3 sequence: CSAHAQPPRGRDQDEQFF. The CDR3 region has the DNA TGCAGTGCCCACGCCCAACCCCCGAGGGGGCGGGATCAGGATGAGCAGTTCTTC. This chain joins TRBV20-1 and TRBJ2-1, with a tentative D call TRBD1 (7 bases). The CDR3 totals 18 residues. V was shortened by 6 bases and J by 8 bases, with 32 bases between the two germline ends. In germline, CDR1 is DFQATT, CDR2 SNEGSKA (reference sequence).